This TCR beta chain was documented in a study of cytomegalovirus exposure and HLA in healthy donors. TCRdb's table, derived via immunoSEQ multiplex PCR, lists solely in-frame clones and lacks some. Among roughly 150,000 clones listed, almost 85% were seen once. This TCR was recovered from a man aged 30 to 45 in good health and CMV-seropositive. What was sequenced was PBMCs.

CDR3 sequence: CASSQSRRQNSGNTIYF. The DNA for the CDR3 is TGCGCCAGCAGTCAATCGAGGCGGCAGAACTCTGGAAACACCATATATTTT. The V and J genes are TRBV23-1 and TRBJ1-3; D is uncertain. TRBV23-1 is identified as an open reading frame with a role that is uncertain. The CDR3 covers 17 residues. V lost 0 bases and J lost 0, with 12 bases in between.